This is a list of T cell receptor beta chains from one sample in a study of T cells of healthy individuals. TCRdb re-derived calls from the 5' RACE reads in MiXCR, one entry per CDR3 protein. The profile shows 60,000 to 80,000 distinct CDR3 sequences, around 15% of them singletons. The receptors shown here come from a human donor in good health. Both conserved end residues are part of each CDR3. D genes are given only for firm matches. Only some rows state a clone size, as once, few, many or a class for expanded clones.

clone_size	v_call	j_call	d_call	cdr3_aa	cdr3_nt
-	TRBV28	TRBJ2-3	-	CASRESRLGFTDTQYF	TGTGCCAGCAGAGAGTCCAGGCTCGGGTTCACAGATACGCAGTATTTT
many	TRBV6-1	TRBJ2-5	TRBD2	CASSERGDETQYF	TGTGCCAGCAGTGAACGGGGGGATGAGACCCAGTACTTC
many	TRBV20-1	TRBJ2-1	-	CSAVGGNEQFF	TGCAGTGCAGTCGGGGGCAATGAGCAGTTCTTC
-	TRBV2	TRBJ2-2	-	CASPITNTGELFF	TGTGCCAGCCCCATTACGAACACCGGGGAGCTGTTTTTT
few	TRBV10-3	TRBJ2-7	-	CATSSRLDEQYF	TGTGCCACCAGCTCCCGGCTTGACGAGCAGTACTTC
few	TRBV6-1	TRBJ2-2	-	CARRGPSGELFF	TGTGCCCGGAGGGGGCCGTCCGGGGAGCTGTTTTTT
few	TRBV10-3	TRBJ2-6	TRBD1	CAISGIEQGAAGANVLTF	TGTGCCATCAGCGGTATAGAACAGGGGGCAGCGGGGGCCAACGTCCTGACTTTC
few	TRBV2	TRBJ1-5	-	CASSGGDNNQPQHF	TGTGCCAGCAGTGGGGGGGATAACAATCAGCCCCAGCATTTT
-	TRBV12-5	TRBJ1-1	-	CASAGTSRKAEAFF	TGTGCTAGTGCGGGGACGAGTAGGAAGGCTGAAGCTTTCTTT
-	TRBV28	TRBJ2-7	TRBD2	CASRPTGRGSSYEQYF	TGTGCCAGCAGACCGACTGGGCGGGGGAGCTCCTACGAGCAGTACTTC
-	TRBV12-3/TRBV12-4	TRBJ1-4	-	CASSLINEKLFF	TGTGCCAGCAGCCTAATTAATGAAAAACTGTTTTTT
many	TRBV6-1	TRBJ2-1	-	CASSDSRGGEQFF	TGTGCCAGCAGTGATTCGCGGGGAGGTGAGCAGTTCTTC
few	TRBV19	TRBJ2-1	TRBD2	CASSGLASHNEQFF	TGTGCCAGTTCCGGACTAGCGTCCCACAATGAGCAGTTCTTC
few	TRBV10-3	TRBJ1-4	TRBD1	CAIRDRDGEKLFF	TGTGCCATCCGGGACAGGGATGGGGAAAAACTGTTTTTT
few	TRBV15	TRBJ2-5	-	CATSRVSQLETQYF	TGTGCCACCAGCAGAGTATCTCAGTTGGAGACCCAGTACTTC
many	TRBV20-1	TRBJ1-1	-	CSARAGGTEAFF	TGCAGTGCCAGGGCGGGGGGCACTGAAGCTTTCTTT
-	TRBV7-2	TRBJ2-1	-	CASSLAGVGKEQFF	TGTGCCAGCAGCTTAGCGGGGGTAGGGAAAGAGCAGTTCTTC
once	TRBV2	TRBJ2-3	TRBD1	CAGRGTGVDTQYF	TGTGCCGGGCGGGGGACAGGGGTCGATACGCAGTATTTT
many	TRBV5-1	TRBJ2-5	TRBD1	CASSFTGQGGETQYF	TGCGCCAGCAGCTTTACGGGACAGGGAGGCGAGACCCAGTACTTC
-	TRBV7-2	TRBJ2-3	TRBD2	CASSAGTSLGAQYF	TGTGCCAGCAGCGCCGGGACTAGCTTAGGTGCGCAGTATTTT
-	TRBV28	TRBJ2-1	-	CASSLDRRNSRFF	TGTGCCAGCAGTTTAGACAGGCGTAATTCCCGGTTCTTC
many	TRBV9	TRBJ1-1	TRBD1	CASSEDGQGGLAFF	TGTGCCAGCAGCGAGGACGGACAGGGGGGTTTGGCTTTCTTT
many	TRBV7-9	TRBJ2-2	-	CASSSRVTGELFF	TGTGCCAGCAGCTCCAGGGTTACCGGGGAGCTGTTTTTT
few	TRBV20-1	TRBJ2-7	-	CSARTGAYEQYF	TGCAGTGCTAGGACAGGAGCCTACGAGCAGTACTTC
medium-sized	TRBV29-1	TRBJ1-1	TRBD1	CSVSRGGDRQNTEAFF	TGCAGCGTGAGCCGAGGAGGGGACAGGCAGAACACTGAAGCTTTCTTT
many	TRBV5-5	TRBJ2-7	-	CASSLLGDYEQYF	TGTGCCAGCAGCTTGTTAGGAGACTACGAGCAGTACTTC
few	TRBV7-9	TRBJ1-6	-	CASSLAAGSSPLHF	TGTGCCAGCAGCTTAGCGGCAGGGAGTTCACCCCTCCACTTT
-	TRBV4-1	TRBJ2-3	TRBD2	CASSQDRTAGGPGDTQYF	TGCGCCAGCAGCCAAGATAGGACAGCGGGGGGGCCAGGAGATACGCAGTATTTT
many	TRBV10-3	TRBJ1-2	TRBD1	CAISDTPGQGARVRNYGYTF	TGTGCCATCAGTGACACTCCGGGACAGGGGGCGCGGGTGAGAAACTATGGCTACACCTTC
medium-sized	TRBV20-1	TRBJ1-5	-	CSATSLEGHEKVWPQHF	TGCAGTGCCACTTCTCTAGAGGGCCACGAGAAGGTCTGGCCCCAGCATTTT
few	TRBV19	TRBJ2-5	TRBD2	CASSLHGTSKETQYF	TGTGCCAGTAGTCTACACGGGACTAGCAAAGAGACCCAGTACTTC
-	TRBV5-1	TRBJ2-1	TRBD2	CASSPGLVGNEQFF	TGCGCCAGCAGCCCCGGACTAGTGGGCAATGAGCAGTTCTTC
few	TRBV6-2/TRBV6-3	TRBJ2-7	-	CASKPGAYEQYF	TGTGCCAGCAAACCAGGGGCCTACGAGCAGTACTTC
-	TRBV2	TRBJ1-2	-	CASSQIPSANYGYTF	TGTGCCAGCAGCCAAATTCCCAGTGCTAACTATGGCTACACCTTC
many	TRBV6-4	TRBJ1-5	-	CASSKTELRGGGNQPQHF	TGTGCCAGCAGCAAGACTGAACTCAGGGGTGGAGGAAATCAGCCCCAGCATTTT
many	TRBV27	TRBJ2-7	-	CASSNGRFYEQYF	TGTGCCAGCTCGAACGGGCGGTTCTACGAGCAGTACTTC
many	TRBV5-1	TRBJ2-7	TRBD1	CASSSSTGSTYEQYF	TGCGCCAGCAGCTCGTCGACAGGGAGTACTTACGAGCAGTACTTC
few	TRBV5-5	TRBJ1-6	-	CASSPRGGSSSYNSPLHF	TGTGCCAGCAGCCCCCGGGGCGGCTCGAGCTCCTATAATTCACCCCTCCACTTT
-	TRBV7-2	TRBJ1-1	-	CASSPLQVNTEAFF	TGTGCCAGCAGCCCCCTTCAGGTGAACACTGAAGCTTTCTTT
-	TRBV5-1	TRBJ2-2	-	CASSHQGSSSLTGELFF	TGCGCCAGCAGCCATCAAGGATCCTCTAGCCTCACCGGGGAGCTGTTTTTT
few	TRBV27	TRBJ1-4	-	CASSLAGDLNEKLFF	TGTGCCAGCAGCTTAGCAGGGGATTTAAATGAAAAACTGTTTTTT
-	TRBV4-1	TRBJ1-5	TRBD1	CASSFDRGRFQPQHF	TGCGCCAGCAGCTTTGACAGGGGGCGTTTTCAGCCCCAGCATTTT
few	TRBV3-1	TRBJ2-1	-	CASTRLGGEQFF	TGTGCCAGCACTAGGTTGGGGGGTGAGCAGTTCTTC
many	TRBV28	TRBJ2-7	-	CASSLLYLVGEQYF	TGTGCCAGCAGCCTTCTTTACCTAGTAGGCGAGCAGTACTTC
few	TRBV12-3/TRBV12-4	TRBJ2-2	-	CASRPSESSGELFF	TGTGCCAGCAGGCCTAGCGAGTCCAGCGGGGAGCTGTTTTTT
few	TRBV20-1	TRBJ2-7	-	CSARAAKSSYEQYF	TGCAGTGCTCGGGCGGCTAAAAGCTCCTACGAGCAGTACTTC
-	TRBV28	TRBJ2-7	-	CASSRDSREQYF	TGTGCCAGCAGTCGGGACTCGCGCGAGCAGTACTTC